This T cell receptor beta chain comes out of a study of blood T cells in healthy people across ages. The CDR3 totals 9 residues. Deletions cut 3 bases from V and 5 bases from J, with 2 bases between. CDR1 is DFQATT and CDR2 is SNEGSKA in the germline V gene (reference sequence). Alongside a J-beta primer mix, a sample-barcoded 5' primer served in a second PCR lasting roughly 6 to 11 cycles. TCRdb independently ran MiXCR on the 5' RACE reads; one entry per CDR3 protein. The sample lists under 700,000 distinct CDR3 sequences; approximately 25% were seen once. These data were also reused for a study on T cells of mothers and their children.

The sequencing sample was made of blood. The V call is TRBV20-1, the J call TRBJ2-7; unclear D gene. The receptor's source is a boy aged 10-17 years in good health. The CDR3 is CSASNEQYF. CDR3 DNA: TGCAGTGCTAGCAACGAGCAGTACTTC.